Reported below is one T cell receptor (beta chain). The antigen remains undetermined. This sample is drawn from a study of CD4 T cells in relation to SARS-CoV-2 and coronaviruses. About the research overall: A couple of subjects were Hispanic; patients were roughly eight males and a handful of females. Crossreactive spike epitopes shared across donors were mapped to their HLA restriction. Study-wide points: Samples before the pandemic and after infection were not matched within any donor.

Only in-frame clones appear in the TCRdb table, and some are missing; sequencing was by immunoSEQ multiplex PCR. Of 50,000 to 65,000 clones listed, around 92% are singletons. Naive and memory CD4+ T cells came from enriched cryopreserved PBMCs. This CDR3 has 15 amino acids. Germline loops: CDR1 MDHEN, CDR2 SYDVKM. V dropped 5 bases and J dropped 5 bases, with 18 bases sitting between them. The V gene is TRBV28, the J gene TRBJ1-1; unclear D gene. The source is an adult with COVID-19. Sequenced sample: naive CD4+ T cells from PBMCs. Subset specified: naive CD4+ T cells isolated by negative enrichment. Written as DNA, the CDR3 is TGTGCCAGCAGTCGGGATCCGCTCCTAGGAACTGAAGCTTTCTTT. It encodes CASSRDPLLGTEAFF.